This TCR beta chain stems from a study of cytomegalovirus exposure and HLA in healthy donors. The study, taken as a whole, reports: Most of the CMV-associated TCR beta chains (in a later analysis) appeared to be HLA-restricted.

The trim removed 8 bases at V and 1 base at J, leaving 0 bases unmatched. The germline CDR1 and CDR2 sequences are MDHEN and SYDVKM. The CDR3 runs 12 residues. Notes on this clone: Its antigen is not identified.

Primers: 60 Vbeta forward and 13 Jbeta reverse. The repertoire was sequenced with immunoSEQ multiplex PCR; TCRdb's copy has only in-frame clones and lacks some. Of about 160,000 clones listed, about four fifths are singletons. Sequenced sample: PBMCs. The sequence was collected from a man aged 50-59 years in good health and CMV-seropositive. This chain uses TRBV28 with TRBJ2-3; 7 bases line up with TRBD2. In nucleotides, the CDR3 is TGTGCCAGCGGGGGGGGCACAGATACGCAGTATTTT. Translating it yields CASGGGTDTQYF.